Listed below are T cell receptor beta chains from one sample, sequenced in a study of post-analysis software for immune sequencing data. TCRdb reprocessed the PCR reads with MiXCR, giving one entry per CDR3 protein. The sample yields about 500,000 distinct CDR3 sequences, around 40% seen once. Material for sequencing was blood. Receptor source: a girl aged 10-17 years with multiple sclerosis. Both conserved end residues are part of each CDR3. A D gene is named only where the DNA matches it firmly. Size is omitted from some rows. Given values are once, few, many or a class for expanded clones.

V gene	J gene	clone size	D gene	CDR3 protein	CDR3 DNA
TRBV7-2	TRBJ2-3	NA	TRBD1	CASSSKGTASTDTQYF	TGTGCCAGCAGCTCGAAGGGGACAGCTAGCACAGATACGCAGTATTTT
TRBV15	TRBJ1-2	few	NA	CATSRGVRGPNYGYTF	TGTGCCACCAGCAGAGGAGTTCGGGGGCCGAACTATGGCTACACCTTC
TRBV4-1	TRBJ1-1	NA	NA	CASSQESAGGWSTEAFF	TGCGCCAGCAGCCAAGAAAGTGCGGGGGGATGGAGCACTGAAGCTTTCTTT
TRBV4-1	TRBJ1-2	NA	NA	CASSQEGGFTRYGYTF	TGCGCCAGCAGCCAAGAAGGAGGGTTTACACGGTATGGCTACACCTTC
TRBV20-1	TRBJ2-7	few	NA	CSCRLGGNYEQYF	TGCAGTTGCCGACTAGGGGGGAACTACGAGCAGTACTTC
TRBV15	TRBJ2-3	NA	NA	CATSIGGGTDTQYF	TGTGCCACCAGCATAGGGGGAGGCACAGATACGCAGTATTTT
TRBV4-1	TRBJ2-7	NA	NA	CASSSREIGYEQYF	TGCGCCAGCAGCTCCCGGGAGATAGGTTACGAGCAGTACTTC
TRBV7-9	TRBJ2-7	few	NA	CASSSSLPYEQYF	TGTGCCAGCAGCTCGTCACTACCCTACGAGCAGTACTTC
TRBV15	TRBJ2-5	NA	NA	CATSSGTQETQYF	TGTGCCACCAGCAGCGGCACCCAAGAGACCCAGTACTTC
TRBV10-3	TRBJ2-7	once	NA	CAIGDDGPYNEQYF	TGTGCCATCGGTGACGACGGGCCCTACAATGAGCAGTACTTC
TRBV21-1	TRBJ2-5	few	NA	CASSKDTRRFQETQYF	TGTGCCAGCAGCAAAGACACAAGGAGGTTCCAAGAGACCCAGTACTTC
TRBV6-5	TRBJ2-5	few	NA	CASSPSRDGKETQYF	TGTGCCAGCAGTCCCAGCCGGGACGGGAAAGAGACCCAGTACTTC
TRBV29-1	TRBJ2-7	NA	NA	CSVEDRATGWGYEQYF	TGCAGCGTTGAAGATCGCGCCACAGGGTGGGGTTACGAGCAGTACTTC
TRBV12-3/TRBV12-4	TRBJ2-1	NA	TRBD2	CASSPGRLLGPEQFF	TGTGCCAGCAGCCCCGGGAGGCTCTTGGGGCCTGAGCAGTTCTTC
TRBV9	TRBJ2-3	few	TRBD1	CASSVGQGSTDTQYF	TGTGCCAGCAGCGTAGGACAGGGTAGCACAGATACGCAGTATTTT
TRBV29-1	TRBJ1-1	NA	NA	CSGEEGVNTEAFF	TGCAGCGGCGAGGAGGGAGTAAACACTGAAGCTTTCTTT
TRBV14	TRBJ2-7	NA	NA	CASSQSIFEQYF	TGTGCCAGCAGCCAAAGTATTTTCGAGCAGTACTTC
TRBV20-1	TRBJ1-2	few	NA	CSASWGINYGYTF	TGCAGTGCTAGCTGGGGGATCAACTATGGCTACACCTTC
TRBV6-2/TRBV6-3	TRBJ2-7	few	TRBD2	CASSYFSRELDEQYF	TGTGCCAGCAGTTACTTCTCGCGGGAGTTGGACGAGCAGTACTTC
TRBV7-6	TRBJ2-7	few	NA	CASSSTDSGYEQYF	TGTGCCAGCAGCTCGACGGATTCCGGTTACGAGCAGTACTTC
TRBV9	TRBJ2-1	NA	NA	CASSVASYSDEQFF	TGTGCCAGCAGCGTAGCTTCTTATAGCGATGAGCAGTTCTTC
TRBV30	TRBJ2-1	NA	NA	CACSRLDEQFF	TGTGCCTGCTCGCGACTCGATGAGCAGTTCTTC
TRBV20-1	TRBJ2-1	NA	NA	CSASSGYNEQFF	TGCAGTGCCAGTAGCGGTTACAATGAGCAGTTCTTC
TRBV29-1	TRBJ2-5	NA	NA	CSVNKGETQYF	TGCAGCGTTAACAAGGGAGAGACCCAGTACTTC
TRBV10-3	TRBJ2-4	few	TRBD2	CAISEFGTSGTGRGNIQYF	TGTGCCATCAGTGAGTTTGGGACTAGCGGCACAGGGAGGGGAAACATTCAGTACTTC
TRBV12-3/TRBV12-4	TRBJ2-2	NA	NA	CASSTPGLLNTGELFF	TGTGCCAGCAGTACCCCGGGACTTCTTAACACCGGGGAGCTGTTTTTT
TRBV3-1	TRBJ2-7	once	NA	CASSQGAGYRDEQYF	TGTGCCAGCAGCCAAGGAGCGGGCTACAGGGACGAGCAGTACTTC
TRBV11-1	TRBJ2-1	few	TRBD2	CASRPRSGASSYNEQFF	TGTGCCAGCAGACCTAGGAGCGGGGCAAGCTCCTACAATGAGCAGTTCTTC
TRBV6-5	TRBJ2-7	NA	TRBD2	CASFGTSGSGAYEQYF	TGTGCCAGCTTCGGGACTAGCGGGAGTGGGGCCTACGAGCAGTACTTC
TRBV5-1	TRBJ2-1	NA	NA	CASSFGSQETQFF	TGCGCCAGCAGCTTTGGCAGCCAAGAGACCCAGTTCTTC
TRBV7-9	TRBJ2-7	NA	NA	CASSLVLQPYEQYF	TGTGCCAGCAGCTTAGTTCTCCAGCCTTACGAGCAGTACTTC
TRBV11-1	TRBJ2-7	many	TRBD2	CASSLDSGGYEQYF	TGTGCCAGCAGCCTAGACTCGGGGGGCTACGAGCAGTACTTC
TRBV2	TRBJ1-5	few	NA	CASSSDSHQPQHF	TGTGCCAGCAGTTCCGACAGTCACCAGCCCCAGCATTTT
TRBV29-1	TRBJ2-3	few	TRBD2	CTGGGTDTQYF	TGCACTGGGGGAGGGACAGATACGCAGTATTTT
TRBV20-1	TRBJ2-3	NA	NA	CSSIASVTDTQYF	TGCAGTTCAATAGCGAGTGTGACAGATACGCAGTATTTT
TRBV20-1	TRBJ1-1	many	TRBD1	CSAKGTGDTEAFF	TGCAGTGCGAAAGGGACAGGGGATACTGAAGCTTTCTTT
TRBV4-1	TRBJ2-6	NA	NA	CASSQALGDHPGANVLTF	TGCGCCAGCAGCCAAGCTCTAGGTGACCACCCTGGGGCCAACGTCCTGACTTTC
TRBV20-1	TRBJ2-7	NA	NA	CSDSLPGAVEQYF	TGCAGTGATAGTCTTCCGGGGGCAGTCGAGCAGTACTTC
TRBV3-1	TRBJ2-1	NA	NA	CASSQDFQEQFF	TGTGCCAGCAGCCAAGATTTCCAGGAGCAGTTCTTC
TRBV20-1	TRBJ2-7	NA	TRBD1	CSARDKTGTLVPFYEQYF	TGCAGTGCTAGAGACAAGACAGGGACCCTAGTACCATTCTACGAGCAGTACTTC
TRBV20-1	TRBJ1-1	NA	TRBD1	CSAGRDRLNTEAFF	TGCAGTGCTGGCCGGGACAGGCTGAACACTGAAGCTTTCTTT
TRBV9	TRBJ2-6	NA	NA	CASSFTVTGANVLTF	TGTGCCAGCAGCTTTACAGTAACTGGGGCCAACGTCCTGACTTTC
TRBV29-1	TRBJ2-1	few	NA	CSVEWRAQNEQFF	TGCAGCGTTGAATGGCGGGCCCAGAATGAGCAGTTCTTC
TRBV20-1	TRBJ1-5	NA	NA	CSALQGGRDEPQHF	TGCAGTGCTTTACAGGGCGGAAGGGATGAGCCCCAGCATTTT
TRBV5-1	TRBJ2-5	NA	NA	CASNTQGREETQYF	TGCGCCAGCAATACCCAGGGGAGGGAAGAGACCCAGTACTTC
TRBV12-3/TRBV12-4	TRBJ1-2	NA	NA	CASTQSAHGYTF	TGTGCCAGCACCCAATCGGCACATGGCTACACCTTC
TRBV20-1	TRBJ2-2	NA	NA	CSAFLSGGSYTGELFF	TGCAGTGCCTTCCTAAGTGGGGGGTCTTACACCGGGGAGCTGTTTTTT
TRBV7-9	TRBJ2-7	NA	TRBD1	CASDRGAYEQYF	TGTGCCAGCGACAGGGGGGCCTACGAGCAGTACTTC
TRBV2	TRBJ2-7	NA	TRBD1	CATLGGESPYEQYF	TGTGCCACTTTAGGGGGCGAATCCCCCTACGAGCAGTACTTC
TRBV5-6	TRBJ2-3	NA	NA	CASSFGSSGSTDTQYF	TGTGCCAGCAGCTTTGGGAGCAGCGGCAGCACAGATACGCAGTATTTT
TRBV12-3/TRBV12-4	TRBJ1-2	NA	TRBD1	CASRSTGANYGYTF	TGTGCCAGCAGGTCGACAGGGGCTAACTATGGCTACACCTTC
TRBV12-5	TRBJ1-2	NA	NA	CASGLDAPSNYGYTF	TGTGCTAGTGGTTTAGACGCGCCTTCTAACTATGGCTACACCTTC
TRBV28	TRBJ1-2	NA	TRBD1	CASSSHDRVVGYTF	TGTGCCAGCAGTTCCCACGACAGGGTTGTGGGCTACACCTTC
TRBV5-6	TRBJ2-3	many	NA	CASSLTIVGDTQYF	TGTGCCAGCAGCTTAACCATAGTGGGTGATACGCAGTATTTT
TRBV27	TRBJ2-7	NA	NA	CASSPTKTGPYEQYF	TGTGCCAGCAGTCCGACGAAGACAGGCCCCTACGAGCAGTACTTC